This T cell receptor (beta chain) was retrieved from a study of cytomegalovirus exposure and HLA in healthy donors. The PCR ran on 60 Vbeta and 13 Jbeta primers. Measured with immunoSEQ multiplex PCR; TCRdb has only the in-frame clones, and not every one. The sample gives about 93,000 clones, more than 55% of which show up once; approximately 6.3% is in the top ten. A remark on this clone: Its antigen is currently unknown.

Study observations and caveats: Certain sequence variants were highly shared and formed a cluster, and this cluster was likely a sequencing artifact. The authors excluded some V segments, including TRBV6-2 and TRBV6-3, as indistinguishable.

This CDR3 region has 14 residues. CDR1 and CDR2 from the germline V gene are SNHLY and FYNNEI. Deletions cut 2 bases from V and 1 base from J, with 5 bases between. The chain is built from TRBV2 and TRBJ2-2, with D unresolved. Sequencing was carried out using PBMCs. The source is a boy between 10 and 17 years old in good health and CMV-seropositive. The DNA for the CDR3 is TGTGCCAGCAGTGAATATAGGAACACCGGGGAGCTGTTTTTT. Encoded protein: CASSEYRNTGELFF.